These 3 T cell receptor beta chains were all obtained from the same sample, sequenced in a study of blood T cells in healthy people across ages. Together with a sample-barcoded 5' primer, a J-beta primer mix was included in a second PCR lasting roughly 6 to 12 cycles. TCRdb analysed the 5' RACE reads with MiXCR anew, one entry per CDR3 protein. Of some 1.5 million distinct CDR3 sequences listed, under 55% were seen once; the top ten hold about 3.8%. Sequencing input: blood. These receptors all come from a woman aged 18-29 years in good health.

This clonotype has only one observation. Possible read error: a much larger clone is one base away. The chain uses TRBV15 and TRBJ2-4, with D hard to call. Matching the DNA end better, TRBJ2-7 makes the J call doubtful. The germline gives CDR1 LNHNV, CDR2 YYDKDF (reference sequence). The CDR3 length is 13 residues. CDR3: CAPSRDLGNEQYF. Here the CDR3 DNA reads TGTGCCCCCAGCAGAGATCTCGGTAACGAGCAGTACTTC.

The V gene is TRBV10-3, the J gene TRBJ1-2, with D unresolved. The V and J ends lost 7 bases and 3 bases respectively, with 9 bases between them. CDR1 and CDR2 (germline): ENHRY, SYGVKD. The CDR3 consists of 12 residues. CDR3 sequence reads: CAINTADYGYTF. The CDR3 region has the DNA TGTGCCATCAATACAGCCGACTATGGCTACACCTTC.

The J gene is TRBJ2-2, the V gene TRBV20-1; the D gene is possibly TRBD1 (6 bases). V lost 3 bases and J 9 bases, leaving 17 bases between the germline ends. There are 14 residues in the CDR3. Germline loops: CDR1 DFQATT, CDR2 SNEGSKA (reference sequence). CDR3 sequence (DNA): TGCAGTGCTAGGATCTATACAGGGCGGTGGGAGCTGTTTTTT. It codes for CSARIYTGRWELFF.